This TCR beta chain was recovered during a study of T cell changes during pregnancy in multiple sclerosis. V lost 4 bases to trimming and J lost 5 bases; unmatched junction nucleotides: 3. The V gene's germline CDR1 is SGDLS and CDR2 YYNGEE. The CDR3 sequence is 13 residues long. Produced via immunoSEQ multiplex PCR; TCRdb's table is partial and in-frame only. Found here are 50,000 to 60,000 clones, about nine tenths of them singletons; the top ten hold under 0.45%. The sequence came from a female donor with multiple sclerosis, enrolled in a pregnancy study. The source was CD4+ T cells from peripheral blood mononuclear cells, collected in the third trimester of pregnancy. This chain links TRBV9 with TRBJ2-5, with 9 bases that match TRBD1. CDR3 DNA: TGTGCCAGCAGCAAGGGGACAGGGGAGACCCAGTACTTC. Translating it yields CASSKGTGETQYF.